The clone carrying this T cell receptor (beta chain) was counted many times. These data are taken from a study of molecular identifiers for immune sequencing clone quantification. From the PCR reads, TCRdb called clonotypes with MiXCR, one entry per CDR3 protein. This table holds about 640,000 distinct CDR3 sequences, about 20% found once. The TCR originated in a human donor in good health. Some libraries in this study had Jurkat cell RNA spiked in. Sequencing was done on a sample of naive CD8+ T cells from blood, with Jurkat cell RNA spiked in. Subset denoted: FACS-sorted CD8+CD4-CCR7+CD45RA+ naive T cells.

The CDR3 DNA reads TGCGCCAGCAGCTCCCTGAATTCACCCCTCCACTTT. This codes for CASSSLNSPLHF. V usage is TRBV5-1 and J usage is TRBJ1-6; D ambiguous. With 3 bases removed from V and 7 bases from J, the gap between germline ends came to 5 bases. This CDR3 region has 12 residues. From germline, CDR1 is SGHRS and CDR2 YFSETQ.